This TCR beta chain originates from a study of regulatory T cells in long-lasting Graves disease. Whole-study context: Over-5-year antithyroid drug use with positive TSH receptor antibodies defined persistent Graves' disease in the study.

To make TCR beta libraries, researchers used iRepertoire HTBI primers and Arm-PCR of CDR3 regions. In the authors' methods: Identified segments across samples numbered under 80 TRBV and over eleven TRBJ. Via MiXCR, TCRdb re-called the multiplex PCR reads, giving one row per CDR3 protein. The V and J calls shown here were made by TCRdb, not taken from the authors' results. The sample records 500,000 to 800,000 distinct CDR3 sequences, around 30% being singletons. Time point denoted: persistent/refractory GD, antithyroid drugs over 5 years with positive TRAb. The authors made the TCR library using RNA they extracted from PBMCs. V was pared by 5 bases and J by 4 bases, with 14 bases of the junction left unmatched. Germline V gene data show CDR1 as SEHNR and CDR2 as FQNEAQ (reference sequence). The CDR3 extends over 16 amino acids.

The TCR was taken from a female donor with Graves disease. V is TRBV7-9 and J is TRBJ2-7; 7 bases fit TRBD2. Here the sequenced sample was peripheral blood mononuclear cells (PBMCs), taken when the disease was refractory, from a patient treated with antithyroid drugs. The CDR3 nucleotides are TGTGCCAGCAGCATCCCGGCTGCGGGAGCGGCGTACGAGCAGTACTTC. This translates into CASSIPAAGAAYEQYF.